This TCR beta chain came from a study of T cell responses to AZD1222 COVID-19 vaccine. The repertoire was sequenced with immunoSEQ multiplex PCR; TCRdb's copy has only in-frame clones and lacks some. The repertoire holds about 200,000 clones, with approximately 93% as singletons. The CDR3 sequence is 14 residues long. Per germline, CDR1 SQVTM and CDR2 ANQGSEA. V lost 5 bases and J lost 0, with 10 bases in between. The clonotype originates from an adult who received the AZD1222 COVID-19 vaccine. The sample in question was peripheral blood, obtained 28 days after the second AZD1222 dose. This sequence joins TRBV29-1 and TRBJ2-2; no reliable D call. The CDR3 here is CSVYGSTNTGELFF. CDR3 coding DNA: TGCAGCGTTTACGGGTCTACGAACACCGGGGAGCTGTTTTTT.